The 26 T cell receptor beta chains in this list originate from one sample, sequenced in a study of blood T cell repertoires in COVID-19. The data were produced by immunoSEQ multiplex PCR, yet TCRdb's version contains in-frame clones alone and is incomplete. The sample shows 150,000 to 200,000 clones, approximately 89% of them seen only once. The specimen was peripheral blood. Source of these receptors: a man in his sixties or seventies with acute or convalescent COVID-19.

The V call is TRBV2, the J call TRBJ1-1; TRBD1 aligns across 7 bases. This CDR3 has 15 residues. The junction had 11 bases not matched to a gene; V was cut back by 9 bases and J by 1 base. Germline V lookup: CDR1 SNHLY, CDR2 FYNNEI. CDR3 region: CARALGAGGNTEAFF. As DNA, the CDR3 is TGTGCCAGGGCCCTGGGGGCAGGGGGGAACACTGAAGCTTTCTTT.

The V call is TRBV5-8, the J call TRBJ2-1; 8 nucleotides line up with TRBD1. Germline assignment: CDR1 SGHTS and CDR2 YDEGEE. Losses at the gene ends were 3 bases for V and 3 bases for J; bases not matched to a gene: 2. The CDR3 sequence is 14 residues long. This CDR3 is CASSSGQGYNEQFF. The CDR3 DNA is TGTGCCAGCAGCTCTGGACAGGGCTACAATGAGCAGTTCTTC.

The rearrangement uses TRBV27 and TRBJ2-5; maybe TRBD2 (6 bases). Germline V gene data show CDR1 as MNHEY and CDR2 as SMNVEV (reference sequence). The CDR3 is 14 residues long. Trimming shortened V by 6 bases and J by 9 bases, and 20 bases separated the two germline ends. As DNA, the CDR3 is TGTGCCAGCAGCCCCGGGAGACAGTCATCGCCCCAGTACTTC. Its translation is CASSPGRQSSPQYF.

CDR3 sequence: CASSLLVGHQETQYF. For the CDR3, the DNA is TGTGCCAGCAGCTTACTAGTGGGCCACCAAGAGACCCAGTACTTC. The rearrangement joins TRBV5-6 to TRBJ2-5; a possible D gene is TRBD2 (5 bases). The CDR3 runs to 15 residues. Germline-derived CDR1 and CDR2 are SGHDT and YYEEEE. V gave up 2 bases and J gave up 0 bases, with 11 bases separating them.

This chain uses TRBV7-3 with TRBJ2-2; D is possibly TRBD1 (6 bases). There are 14 residues in the CDR3. The V and J ends lost 4 bases and 6 bases respectively, with 12 bases between them. Germline V lookup: CDR1 SGHTA, CDR2 FQGTGA. The CDR3 is CASSSRQASGELFF. The CDR3 DNA reads TGTGCCAGCAGCTCCCGACAGGCCTCCGGGGAGCTGTTTTTT.

The CDR3, as DNA: TGTGCCAGCAGTCGGTATGGAGGGGCCCGCGAGCAGTACTTC. Its protein is CASSRYGGAREQYF. V usage is TRBV6-5 and J usage is TRBJ2-7; D is perhaps TRBD2 (6 bases). Germline values: CDR1 MNHEY, CDR2 SVGAGI. The CDR3 is 14 residues long. Deletions cut 5 bases from V and 6 bases from J, with 17 bases between.

Turning to this clone: Other DNA sequences of this sample code for an identical CDR3. The J gene is TRBJ2-5, the V gene TRBV4-1, with a tentative D call TRBD2 (6 bases). V lost 2 bases, J lost 5 bases, and 9 bases lay in between. The CDR3 runs 13 residues. Germline-derived CDR1 and CDR2 are MGHRA and YSYEKL. CDR3 sequence (DNA): TGCGCCAGCAGCCAATGGAGGGGTGAGACCCAGTACTTC. Protein product: CASSQWRGETQYF.

The J gene is TRBJ2-7, the V gene TRBV2; 9 bases align to TRBD1. Germline lookup yields CDR1 SNHLY and CDR2 FYNNEI. Trimming took 7 bases from V and 5 from J; bases not matched to a gene: 6. The CDR3 runs 13 residues. The CDR3 is CASTQQGANEQYF. DNA for the CDR3: TGTGCCAGCACCCAACAGGGGGCGAACGAGCAGTACTTC.

The gene calls are TRBV18 and TRBJ2-1, with D possibly TRBD2 on 6 matching bases. V was clipped by 4 bases and J by 5 bases, with 9 bases between them. CDR1 KGHSH and CDR2 LQKENI come from the germline V gene. CDR3 length equals 13 residues. The CDR3 region is CASSHGGDNEQFF. In DNA, the CDR3 is TGTGCCAGCTCACATGGCGGGGACAATGAGCAGTTCTTC.

This clone was detected only once. The chain is built from TRBV19 and TRBJ1-6; maybe TRBD1 (5 bases). Germline loops: CDR1 LNHDA, CDR2 SQIVND (reference sequence). Trimming pared 4 bases from V and 7 bases from J, leaving 8 bases between. The CDR3 loop spans 13 amino acids. The CDR3 coding sequence is TGTGCCAGTAGTACCCAGGGAAATTCACCCCTCCACTTT. Translating it yields CASSTQGNSPLHF.

The chain carries TRBV28 and TRBJ2-7; no firm D call. CDR1 is MDHEN and CDR2 is SYDVKM in the germline V gene. V lost 3 bases to trimming and J lost 3 bases, with 12 bases between them. CDR3 length equals 14 residues. The CDR3, as DNA: TGTGCCAGCAGTTTGCCCCACAAAGACTACGAGCAGTACTTC. Residues: CASSLPHKDYEQYF.

This clone showed up just once. The J gene is TRBJ2-3, the V gene TRBV7-2, with D perhaps matching TRBD1 (6 bases). The length of the CDR3 is 15 residues. Germline V lookup: CDR1 SGHTA, CDR2 FQGNSA. Deletions cut 5 bases from V and 0 bases from J, with 12 bases between. As DNA, the CDR3 is TGTGCCAGCAGCCTACAGGGCCTGAGCACAGATACGCAGTATTTT. Amino acids: CASSLQGLSTDTQYF. The full variable domain, with the rest looked up from reference TRBV7-2 and TRBJ2-3, is GAGVSQSPSNKVTEKGKDVELRCDPISGHTALYWYRQSLGQGLEFLIYFQGNSAPDKSGLPSDRFSAERTGGSVSTLTIQRTQQEDSAVYLCASSLQGLSTDTQYFGPGTRLTVL.

The gene calls are TRBV30 and TRBJ2-7; possibly TRBD1 for D (6 bases). CDR1 is GTSNPN, CDR2 SVGIG, per germline (reference sequence). CDR3 size: 12 residues. V was cut by 8 bases and J by 0 bases, with 11 bases left in between. The CDR3 DNA reads as TGTGCCGCGAGACAGGACTCCTACGAGCAGTACTTC. It specifies CAARQDSYEQYF.

The chain couples TRBV19 to TRBJ2-1; TRBD2 matches at 13 bases. Trimming cost V 8 bases and J 6 bases; bases outside gene matches: 4. CDR3 length: 14 amino acids. Germline CDR1 LNHDA, CDR2 SQIVND (reference sequence). CDR3 coding DNA: TGTGCCAGTCAACTAGCGGGAGGGTCCAATGAGCAGTTCTTC. Amino acid sequence: CASQLAGGSNEQFF. Together with reference TRBV19 and TRBJ2-1, the CDR3 gives the full variable domain: DGGITQSPKYLFRKEGQNVTLSCEQNLNHDAMYWYRQDPGQGLRLIYYSQIVNDFQKGDIAEGYSVSREKKESFPLTVTSAQKNPTAFYLCASQLAGGSNEQFFGPGTRLTVL.

This rearrangement joins TRBV2 to TRBJ1-6; D unclear. Trimming removed 2 bases from V and 7 bases from J, with 12 bases in between. The length of the CDR3 is 15 residues. Germline V gene sequence: CDR1 SNHLY, CDR2 FYNNEI. CDR3 in DNA: TGTGCCAGCAGTGAATTCGAAGGCAGGAATTCACCCCTCCACTTT. Protein sequence: CASSEFEGRNSPLHF.

The CDR3 bases are TGTGCCAGCAGTTTCGGGACAGCTAATGAAAAACTGTTTTTT. This codes for CASSFGTANEKLFF. The V gene is TRBV6-5, the J gene TRBJ1-4, with 7 bases that match TRBD1. V lost 4 bases and J lost 3; bases outside the gene matches: 2. The CDR3 runs to 14 residues. CDR1 MNHEY and CDR2 SVGAGI come from the germline V gene.

V gene TRBV27 combines with J gene TRBJ1-2, with D perhaps matching TRBD1 (6 bases). Trimming took off 5 bases at V and 5 bases at J, with 18 bases between the two ends. Germline V CDR1 and CDR2: MNHEY, SMNVEV (reference sequence). The CDR3 covers 15 residues. The CDR3: CASSPTLDRRYGYTF. The CDR3 nucleotides are TGTGCCAGCAGTCCGACTCTTGACAGGAGGTATGGCTACACCTTC.

This clone was detected a few times. This chain connects TRBV3-1 (or the pseudogene TRBV3-2) to TRBJ1-2, with TRBD1 identical over 9 bases. Per the germline V gene, CDR1 is LGHDT and CDR2 is YNNKEL (reference sequence). The CDR3 is 14 residues long. Unmatched junction bases numbered 7, after V lost 6 bases and J lost 5 bases. CDR3 sequence: CASRGQGLFYGYTF. The CDR3, as DNA: TGTGCCAGCAGAGGACAGGGGTTATTTTATGGCTACACCTTC.

V is TRBV24-1 and J is TRBJ2-1, with D tentatively TRBD2 (5 bases). Trimming took 3 bases from V and 6 from J, leaving 11 bases between them. Germline CDR1 reads KGHDR; CDR2 reads SFDVKD. This CDR3 contains 14 residues. The CDR3 nucleotides read TGTGCCACCAGTGATACCCGACGGGGCAATGAGCAGTTCTTC. Protein sequence: CATSDTRRGNEQFF.

The sample holds a few counts of this clone. The chain is built from TRBV28 and TRBJ1-6, with 8 bases lining up with TRBD1. The CDR3 is made up of 15 amino acids. J gave up 9 bases and V 5 bases, and 9 bases lay outside the gene matches. Germline V lookup: CDR1 MDHEN, CDR2 SYDVKM. This chain's CDR3 is CASSIRTGRSSPLHF. The DNA for the CDR3 is TGTGCCAGCAGTATCCGGACAGGGCGGAGTTCACCCCTCCACTTT.

This sequence joins TRBV7-9 and TRBJ1-3, with 8 bases identical to TRBD1. The CDR3 sequence is 14 residues long. Trimming at V came to 7 bases and at J to 2 bases, leaving 4 bases not matched to a gene. CDR1 SEHNR and CDR2 FQNEAQ come from the germline V gene (reference sequence). The DNA for the CDR3 is TGTGCCAGCATGCCGACAGGGGCTGGAAACACCATATATTTT. As protein: CASMPTGAGNTIYF. Complete variable domain (other parts from reference TRBV7-9 and TRBJ1-3): DTGVSQNPRHKITKRGQNVTFRCDPISEHNRLYWYRQTLGQGPEFLTYFQNEAQLEKSRLLSDRFSAERPKGSFSTLEIQRTEQGDSAMYLCASMPTGAGNTIYFGEGSWLTVV.

This clone was counted between two and nine times. This chain connects TRBV29-1 to TRBJ1-1; TRBD1 matches 9 bases. V lost 6 bases, J lost 12 bases, and 11 bases stayed unmatched. The CDR3 runs 12 residues. Germline-derived CDR1 and CDR2 are SQVTM and ANQGSEA. CDR3 sequence reads: CSVLTGGGRSFF. CDR3 DNA sequence: TGCAGCGTGCTAACAGGGGGCGGAAGGTCTTTCTTT. Filled out from reference TRBV29-1 and TRBJ1-1, the complete variable domain reads SAVISQKPSRDICQRGTSLTIQCQVDSQVTMMFWYRQQPGQSLTLIATANQGSEATYESGFVIDKFPISRPNLTFSTLTVSNMSPEDSSIYLCSVLTGGGRSFFGQGTRLTVV.

This chain connects TRBV28 to TRBJ1-5; perhaps TRBD1 as D (6 bases). CDR1 is MDHEN, CDR2 SYDVKM, per germline. The CDR3 runs 13 residues. Trimming stripped 10 bases from V and 2 bases from J, with 12 bases between. CDR3 amino acids: CATQGFGNQPQHF. Here the CDR3 DNA reads TGTGCCACACAGGGTTTTGGCAATCAGCCCCAGCATTTT. Variable domain in full (rest from reference TRBV28 and TRBJ1-5): DVKVTQSSRYLVKRTGEKVFLECVQDMDHENMFWYRQDPGLGLRLIYFSYDVKMKEKGDIPEGYSVSREKKERFSLILESASTNQTSMYLCATQGFGNQPQHFGDGTRLSIL.

V is TRBV15 and J is TRBJ2-1; 8 bases are shared with TRBD1. With 1 base clipped from V and 6 bases from J, the junction kept 5 bases outside the gene matches. Germline CDR1 LNHNV, CDR2 YYDKDF (reference sequence). This CDR3 is built from 15 residues. Here the CDR3 DNA reads TGTGCCACCAGCAGAGGCGACAGGGGACTCAATGAGCAGTTCTTC. Encoded protein: CATSRGDRGLNEQFF.

In DNA, the CDR3 is TGTGCCAGCAGACCGCAGGGTCGAGAGACCCAGTACTTC. Protein: CASRPQGRETQYF. The chain recombines TRBV6-5 with TRBJ2-5; a possible D gene is TRBD1 (5 bases). Per the germline V gene, CDR1 is MNHEY and CDR2 is SVGAGI. V lost 6 bases to trimming and J lost 4 bases, with 12 bases between them. The CDR3 runs 13 residues.

This clone was picked up one time. The rearrangement uses TRBV11-2 and TRBJ1-1; D not certain. The ends were cut back, 4 bases at V and 0 bases at J, with 6 bases in the middle. Looked up from germline, CDR1 is SGHAT and CDR2 is FQNNGV. The CDR3 runs to 13 residues. The CDR3 sequence is CASSSQMNTEAFF. The CDR3 DNA sequence: TGTGCCAGCAGCTCTCAGATGAACACTGAAGCTTTCTTT.